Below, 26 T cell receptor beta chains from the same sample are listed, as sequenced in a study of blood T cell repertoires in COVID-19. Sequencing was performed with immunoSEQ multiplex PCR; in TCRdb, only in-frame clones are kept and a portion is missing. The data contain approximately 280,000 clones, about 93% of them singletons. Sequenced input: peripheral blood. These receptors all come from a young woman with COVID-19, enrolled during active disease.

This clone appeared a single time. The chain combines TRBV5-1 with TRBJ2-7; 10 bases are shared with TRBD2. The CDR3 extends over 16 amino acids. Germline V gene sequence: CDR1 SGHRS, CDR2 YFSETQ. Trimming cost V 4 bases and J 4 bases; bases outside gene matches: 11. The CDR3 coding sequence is TGCGCCAGCAGCAGCGTCCCTAGCGGGAGTTGGTACGAGCAGTACTTC. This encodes CASSSVPSGSWYEQYF.

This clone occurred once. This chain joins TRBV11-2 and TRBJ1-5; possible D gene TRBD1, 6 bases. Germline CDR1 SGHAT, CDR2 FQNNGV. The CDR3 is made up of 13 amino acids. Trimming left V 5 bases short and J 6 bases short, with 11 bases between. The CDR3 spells CASSAGTSQPQHF. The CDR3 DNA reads TGTGCCAGCAGCGCCGGGACAAGTCAGCCCCAGCATTTT.

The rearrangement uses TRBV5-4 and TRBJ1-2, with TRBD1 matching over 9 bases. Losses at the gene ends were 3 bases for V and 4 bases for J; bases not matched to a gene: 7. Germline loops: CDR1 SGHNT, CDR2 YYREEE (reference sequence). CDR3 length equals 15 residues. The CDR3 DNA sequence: TGTGCCAGCAGCTCTGCGGGACAGGGAGGCTATGGCTACACCTTC. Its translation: CASSSAGQGGYGYTF.

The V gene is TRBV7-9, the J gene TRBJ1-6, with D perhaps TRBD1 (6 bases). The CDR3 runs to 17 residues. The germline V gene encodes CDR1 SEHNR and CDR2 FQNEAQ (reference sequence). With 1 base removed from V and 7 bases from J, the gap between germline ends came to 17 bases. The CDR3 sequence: CASSLVPPDRANSPLHF. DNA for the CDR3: TGTGCCAGCAGCTTAGTTCCCCCGGACAGAGCGAATTCACCCCTCCACTTT.

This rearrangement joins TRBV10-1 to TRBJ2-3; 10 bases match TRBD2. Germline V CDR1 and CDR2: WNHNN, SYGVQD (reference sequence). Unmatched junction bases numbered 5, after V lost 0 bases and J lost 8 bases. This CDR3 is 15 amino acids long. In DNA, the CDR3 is TGCGCCAGCAGTGAGTCCGGGGTAGCGGGAGGTACGCAGTATTTT. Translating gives CASSESGVAGGTQYF.

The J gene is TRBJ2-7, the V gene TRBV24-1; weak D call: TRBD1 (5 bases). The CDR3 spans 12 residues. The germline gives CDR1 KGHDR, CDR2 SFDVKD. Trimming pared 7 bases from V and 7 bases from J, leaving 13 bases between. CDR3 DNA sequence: TGTGCCACCAGCGACAGTTCTGGGGAGCAGTACTTC. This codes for CATSDSSGEQYF.

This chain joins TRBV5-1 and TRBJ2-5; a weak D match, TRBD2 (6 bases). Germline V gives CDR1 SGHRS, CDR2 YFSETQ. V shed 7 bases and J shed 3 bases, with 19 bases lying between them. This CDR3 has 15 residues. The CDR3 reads CASRKDGGGEETQYF. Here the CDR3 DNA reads TGCGCCAGCCGGAAGGACGGGGGTGGGGAAGAGACCCAGTACTTC. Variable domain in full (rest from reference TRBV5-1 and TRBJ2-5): KAGVTQTPRYLIKTRGQQVTLSCSPISGHRSVSWYQQTPGQGLQFLFEYFSETQRNKGNFPGRFSGRQFSNSRSEMNVSTLELGDSALYLCASRKDGGGEETQYFGPGTRLLVL.

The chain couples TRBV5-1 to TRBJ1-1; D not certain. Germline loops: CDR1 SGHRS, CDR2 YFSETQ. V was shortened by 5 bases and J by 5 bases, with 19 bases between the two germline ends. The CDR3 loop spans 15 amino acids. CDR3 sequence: CASSLNSGRGTEAFF. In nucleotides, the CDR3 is TGCGCCAGCAGTCTTAATTCGGGGAGAGGAACTGAAGCTTTCTTT.

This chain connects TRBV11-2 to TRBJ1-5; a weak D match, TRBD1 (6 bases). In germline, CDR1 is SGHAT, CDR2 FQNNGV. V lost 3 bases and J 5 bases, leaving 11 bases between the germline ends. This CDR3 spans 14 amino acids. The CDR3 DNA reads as TGTGCCAGCAGCTTCGGGGGGCTCGATCAGCCCCAGCATTTT. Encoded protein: CASSFGGLDQPQHF.

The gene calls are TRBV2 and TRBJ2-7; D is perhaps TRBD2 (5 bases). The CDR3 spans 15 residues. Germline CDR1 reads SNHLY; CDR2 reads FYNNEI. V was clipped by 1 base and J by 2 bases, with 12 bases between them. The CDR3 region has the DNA TGTGCCAGCAGTGAAGGTTGGGAGAGTACCTACGAGCAGTACTTC. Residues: CASSEGWESTYEQYF.

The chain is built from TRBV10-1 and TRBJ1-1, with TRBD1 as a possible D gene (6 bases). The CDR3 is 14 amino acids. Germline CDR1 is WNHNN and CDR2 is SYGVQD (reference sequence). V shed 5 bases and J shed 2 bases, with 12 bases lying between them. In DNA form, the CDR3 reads TGCGCCAGCAGTACAGGACAGAGTAACACTGAAGCTTTCTTT. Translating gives CASSTGQSNTEAFF.

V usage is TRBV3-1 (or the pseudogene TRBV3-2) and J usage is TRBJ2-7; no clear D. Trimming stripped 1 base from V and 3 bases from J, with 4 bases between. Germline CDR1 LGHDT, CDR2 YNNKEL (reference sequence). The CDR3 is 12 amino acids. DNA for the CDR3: TGTGCCAGCAGCCAAGTCCTCTACGAGCAGTACTTC. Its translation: CASSQVLYEQYF.

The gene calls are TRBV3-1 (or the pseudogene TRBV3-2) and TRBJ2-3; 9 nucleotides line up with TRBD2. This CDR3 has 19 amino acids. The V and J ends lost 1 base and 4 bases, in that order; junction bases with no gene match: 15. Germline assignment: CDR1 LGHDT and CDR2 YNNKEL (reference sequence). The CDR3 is CASSQGGGEARERADTQYF. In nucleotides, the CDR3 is TGTGCCAGCAGCCAAGGCGGGGGGGAAGCGCGGGAGAGGGCAGATACGCAGTATTTT.

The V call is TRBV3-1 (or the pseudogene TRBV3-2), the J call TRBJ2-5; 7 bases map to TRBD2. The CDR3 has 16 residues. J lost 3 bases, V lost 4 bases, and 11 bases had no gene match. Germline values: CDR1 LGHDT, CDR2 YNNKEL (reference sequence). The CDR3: CASSPALSGTEETQYF. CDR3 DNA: TGTGCCAGCAGCCCCGCCCTAAGCGGGACCGAAGAGACCCAGTACTTC.

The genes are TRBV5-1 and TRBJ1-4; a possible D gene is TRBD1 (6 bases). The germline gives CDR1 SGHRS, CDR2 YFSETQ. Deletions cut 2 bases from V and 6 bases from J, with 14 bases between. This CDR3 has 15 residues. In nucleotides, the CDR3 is TGCGCCAGCAGCTTCGCGGGGGGCGAGTATGAAAAACTGTTTTTT. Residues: CASSFAGGEYEKLFF.

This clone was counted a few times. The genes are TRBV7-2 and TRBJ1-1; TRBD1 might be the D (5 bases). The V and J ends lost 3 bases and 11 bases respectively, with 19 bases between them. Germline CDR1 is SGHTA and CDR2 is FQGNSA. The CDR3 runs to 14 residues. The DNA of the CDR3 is TGTGCCAGCAGCTTGGGGGGAGCTGTCTCCGAGGCTTTCTTT. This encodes CASSLGGAVSEAFF.

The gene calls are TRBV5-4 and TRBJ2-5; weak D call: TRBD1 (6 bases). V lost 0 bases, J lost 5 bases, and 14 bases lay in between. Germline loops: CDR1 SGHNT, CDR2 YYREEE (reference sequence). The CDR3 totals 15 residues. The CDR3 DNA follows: TGTGCCAGCAGCTTGGATCAGGGGTCATATGAGACCCAGTACTTC. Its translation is CASSLDQGSYETQYF.

The CDR3 DNA reads as TGCGCCAGCAGCCAAGGGAAAGGACTCTATGGCTACACCTTC. Protein sequence: CASSQGKGLYGYTF. The rearrangement uses TRBV4-1 and TRBJ1-2; D unclear. Germline CDR1 reads MGHRA; CDR2 reads YSYEKL. There are 14 residues in the CDR3. V dropped 1 base and J dropped 4 bases, with 10 bases sitting between them.

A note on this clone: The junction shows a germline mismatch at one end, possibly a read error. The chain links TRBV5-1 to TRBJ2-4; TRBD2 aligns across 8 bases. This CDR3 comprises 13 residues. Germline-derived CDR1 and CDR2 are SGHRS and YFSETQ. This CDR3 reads CASSPAGSGGGNF. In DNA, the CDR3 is TGCGCCAGCAGCCCCGCCGGCAGCGGGGGAGGGAACTTC.

In nucleotides, the CDR3 is TGTGCCACCAGTGGCCCGACTAGCGACACCTACAATGAGCAGTTCTTC. Protein product: CATSGPTSDTYNEQFF. This chain joins TRBV24-1 and TRBJ2-1; TRBD2 aligns across 8 bases. V shed 5 bases, J shed 2 bases, and the junction held 7 bases outside the gene matches. CDR3 length equals 16 residues. Per germline, CDR1 KGHDR and CDR2 SFDVKD.

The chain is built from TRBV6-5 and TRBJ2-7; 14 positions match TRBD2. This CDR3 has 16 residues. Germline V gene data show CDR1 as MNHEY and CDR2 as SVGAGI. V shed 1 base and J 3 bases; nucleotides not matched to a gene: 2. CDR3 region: CASSYYGLAGGYEQYF. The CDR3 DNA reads TGTGCCAGCAGTTACTACGGACTAGCGGGGGGCTACGAGCAGTACTTC.

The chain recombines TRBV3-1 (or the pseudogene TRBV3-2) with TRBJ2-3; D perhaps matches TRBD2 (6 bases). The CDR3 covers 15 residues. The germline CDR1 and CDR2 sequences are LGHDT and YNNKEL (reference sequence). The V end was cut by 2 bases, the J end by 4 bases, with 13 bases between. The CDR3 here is CASSQMLAPADTQYF. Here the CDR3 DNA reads TGTGCCAGCAGCCAAATGCTAGCGCCCGCAGATACGCAGTATTTT.

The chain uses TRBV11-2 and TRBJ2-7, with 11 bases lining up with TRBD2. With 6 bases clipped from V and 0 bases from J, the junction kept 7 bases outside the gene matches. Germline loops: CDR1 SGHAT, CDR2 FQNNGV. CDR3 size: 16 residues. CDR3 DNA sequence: TGTGCCAGCAGGCGACCGGGACTAGCGGCCTCCTACGAGCAGTACTTC. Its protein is CASRRPGLAASYEQYF.

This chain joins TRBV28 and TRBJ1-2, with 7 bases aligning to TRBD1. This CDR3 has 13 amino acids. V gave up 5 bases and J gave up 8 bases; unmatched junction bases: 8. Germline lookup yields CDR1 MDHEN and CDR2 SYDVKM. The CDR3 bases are TGTGCCAGCAGTGGCACAGGGGTCTGGGGCTACACCTTC. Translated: CASSGTGVWGYTF.

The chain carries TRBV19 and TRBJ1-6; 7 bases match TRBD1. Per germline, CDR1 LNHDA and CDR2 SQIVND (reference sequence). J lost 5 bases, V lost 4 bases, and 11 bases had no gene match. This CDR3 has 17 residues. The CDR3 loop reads CASSKTSGTANNSPLHF. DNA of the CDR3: TGTGCCAGTAGTAAGACCTCCGGGACAGCGAATAATTCACCCCTCCACTTT.

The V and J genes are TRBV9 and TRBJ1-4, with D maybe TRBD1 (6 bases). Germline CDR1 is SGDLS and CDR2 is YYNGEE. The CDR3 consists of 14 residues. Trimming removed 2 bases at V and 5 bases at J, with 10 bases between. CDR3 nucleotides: TGTGCCAGCAGCGTCGGACAGTGGAATGAAAAACTGTTTTTT. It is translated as CASSVGQWNEKLFF.